The clone carrying this T cell receptor (beta chain) was seen at least ten times. The data originate from a study of early T cells in non-severe SARS-CoV-2 infection. Study as a whole: The chains were unpaired, and the sequenced material was bulk RNA from unsorted whole blood.

One entry per CDR3 protein, called by TCRdb with MiXCR from the 5' RACE reads. The data show around 61,000 distinct CDR3 sequences, about 10% seen once. Trimming cost V 6 bases and J 2 bases, with 18 bases left between them. The CDR3 covers 16 residues. From germline, CDR1 is MNHNY and CDR2 SVGAGI (reference sequence). The rearrangement joins TRBV6-6 to TRBJ2-3; perhaps TRBD1 as D (6 bases). Sample: whole blood. The receptor was derived from an adult who was a healthcare worker with PCR-confirmed SARS-CoV-2 infection or an uninfected control (not recorded which). The CDR3 nucleotides are TGTGCCAGCAGCTCAGTTCGGACAGCGATCACAGATACGCAGTATTTT. This codes for CASSSVRTAITDTQYF.